A single sample is the source of the 16 T cell receptor beta chains below, sequenced in a study of shared clonotypes between healthy human individuals. Only in-frame clones appear in the TCRdb table, and some are missing; sequencing was by immunoSEQ multiplex PCR. Of about 2 million clones listed, about 94% are singletons. Naive CD8 cells, CD45RO-negative and positively selected for CCR7, excluded terminally differentiated effector memory CD45RA+ cells. Sequencing input: naive CD8+ T cells sorted from blood. These receptors all come from a man younger than 35 in good health.

This clone was counted once. V usage is TRBV6-6 and J usage is TRBJ2-3; unclear D gene. The V gene lost 10 bases and the J gene lost 0 bases, with 11 bases spanning the gap. CDR1 and CDR2 (germline): MNHNY, SVGAGI (reference sequence). The CDR3 has 13 amino acids. The CDR3 loop is CATSKESTDTQYF. The CDR3 DNA sequence: TGTGCCACCTCCAAGGAGAGCACAGATACGCAGTATTTT.

This rearrangement joins TRBV4-1 to TRBJ2-7; 8 bases align to TRBD1. The germline CDR1 and CDR2 sequences are MGHRA and YSYEKL. V shed 0 bases, J shed 5 bases, and the junction held 12 bases outside the gene matches. The CDR3 has 17 amino acids. DNA of the CDR3: TGCGCCAGCAGCCAAGAACCGCCGACAGGGGCGGTCCACGAGCAGTACTTC. Residues: CASSQEPPTGAVHEQYF.

The genes are TRBV7-9 and TRBJ1-1; no reliable D call. Per the germline V gene, CDR1 is SEHNR and CDR2 is FQNEAQ (reference sequence). The V end lost 5 bases, the J end lost 7 bases, and 20 bases lay between the germline ends. This CDR3 contains 15 residues. This chain's CDR3 is CASSQEEGWQGEAFF. CDR3 bases: TGTGCCAGCAGCCAGGAGGAGGGATGGCAAGGTGAAGCTTTCTTT. The full variable domain, with the rest looked up from reference TRBV7-9 and TRBJ1-1, is DTGVSQNPRHKITKRGQNVTFRCDPISEHNRLYWYRQTLGQGPEFLTYFQNEAQLEKSRLLSDRFSAERPKGSFSTLEIQRTEQGDSAMYLCASSQEEGWQGEAFFGQGTRLTVV.

V is TRBV7-9 and J is TRBJ2-7; TRBD2 matches 9 bases. V lost 8 bases, J lost 4 bases, and 3 bases stayed unmatched. Germline V gene lookup returns CDR1 SEHNR and CDR2 FQNEAQ (reference sequence). This CDR3 spans 12 amino acids. The CDR3 nucleotides read TGTGCCAGCGCTAGCGGGACATACGAGCAGTACTTC. The encoded protein is CASASGTYEQYF.

About this clone: Other DNA sequences of this sample code for an identical CDR3. The V call is TRBV6-1, the J call TRBJ2-7, with D perhaps matching TRBD2 (5 bases). V lost 4 bases, J lost 2 bases, and 9 bases lay in between. CDR3 length: 13 amino acids. CDR1 is MNHNS, CDR2 SASEGT, per germline. In DNA form, the CDR3 reads TGTGCCAGCAGTGTCCGGGGAGCCTACGAGCAGTACTTC. This codes for CASSVRGAYEQYF.

V and J are TRBV9 and TRBJ1-2; TRBD1 agrees at 7 bases. The V gene end was trimmed by 0 bases and the J gene end by 7 bases; junction bases not matched to a gene: 3. This CDR3 is 13 amino acids long. Germline CDR1 reads SGDLS; CDR2 reads YYNGEE. Here the CDR3 DNA reads TGTGCCAGCAGCGTAGAGGGGGCGCTTGGCTACACCTTC. Translated: CASSVEGALGYTF.

In this sample, this clone turned up once. The chain recombines TRBV5-4 with TRBJ1-1; D is ambiguous. The length of the CDR3 is 13 residues. Trimming left V 1 base short and J 10 bases short, with 14 bases between. Per germline, CDR1 SGHNT and CDR2 YYREEE (reference sequence). CDR3 DNA: TGTGCCAGCAGCTTGATGGGAGCTAAGGGAGCTTTCTTT. This gives the protein CASSLMGAKGAFF. Full variable domain (outside the CDR3, taken from reference TRBV5-4 and TRBJ1-1): ETGVTQSPTHLIKTRGQQVTLRCSSQSGHNTVSWYQQALGQGPQFIFQYYREEENGRGNFPPRFSGLQFPNYSSELNVNALELDDSALYLCASSLMGAKGAFFGQGTRLTVV.

The chain has TRBV28 and TRBJ2-5; maybe TRBD2 (6 bases). The germline V gene has CDR1 MDHEN and CDR2 SYDVKM. Trimming took off 5 bases at V and 3 bases at J, with 13 bases between the two ends. This CDR3 is 14 amino acids long. CDR3 loop: CASSPRTGEETQYF. CDR3 in DNA: TGTGCCAGCAGTCCCCGTACGGGGGAAGAGACCCAGTACTTC.

This clone was recorded once. V and J are TRBV4-1 and TRBJ1-3; D might be TRBD1 (6 bases). V was shortened by 0 bases and J by 4 bases, with 16 bases between the two germline ends. The V gene's germline CDR1 is MGHRA and CDR2 YSYEKL. The CDR3 length is 17 residues. The CDR3: CASSQDQPPGEGNTIYF. Written as DNA, the CDR3 is TGCGCCAGCAGCCAAGACCAACCTCCAGGGGAAGGAAACACCATATATTTT.

The V and J genes are TRBV2 and TRBJ2-7, with D possibly matching TRBD2 (5 bases). V was cut by 3 bases and J by 2 bases, with 14 bases left in between. From germline, CDR1 is SNHLY and CDR2 FYNNEI. The CDR3 loop spans 15 amino acids. CDR3 in amino acids: CASSDPRGSPYEQYF. CDR3 DNA: TGTGCCAGCAGTGATCCCCGGGGAAGCCCCTACGAGCAGTACTTC.

This chain connects TRBV23-1 to TRBJ2-7, with 11 positions matching TRBD1. TRBV23-1 is an ORF, and what it does is uncertain. This CDR3 has 17 residues. The ends lost 0 bases at V and 5 bases at J; junction bases unmatched: 9. CDR3 in DNA: TGCGCCAGCAGTCAATCGGCGAAGGACAGGGGGCCGGACGAGCAGTACTTC. It is translated as CASSQSAKDRGPDEQYF.

The chain links TRBV10-2 to TRBJ2-7; the D gene is possibly TRBD1 (6 bases). V shed 2 bases and J shed 3 bases, with 14 bases lying between them. CDR1 WSHSY and CDR2 SAAADI come from the germline V gene. The CDR3 has 15 amino acids. The CDR3 sequence: CASSEQDSLNYEQYF. The CDR3 DNA is TGCGCCAGCAGTGAGCAGGACAGCCTGAACTACGAGCAGTACTTC.

The chain recombines TRBV27 with TRBJ1-6, with no clear D. This CDR3 contains 14 residues. Trimming cost V 7 bases and J 7 bases, with 14 bases left between them. Germline V lookup: CDR1 MNHEY, CDR2 SMNVEV (reference sequence). CDR3 in DNA: TGTGCCAGCACCCAAACTGGGGAGAATTCACCCCTCCACTTT. Translation: CASTQTGENSPLHF.

V gene TRBV30 combines with J gene TRBJ2-1; 9 positions agree with TRBD1. The CDR3 spans 13 residues. V trimming: 1 base; J trimming: 7 bases; junction bases outside the gene matches: 2. Germline values: CDR1 GTSNPN, CDR2 SVGIG (reference sequence). The CDR3 region has the DNA TGTGCCTGGAGTGGGGGGACAGGGAATGAGCAGTTCTTC. It is translated as CAWSGGTGNEQFF.

The V gene is TRBV30, the J gene TRBJ2-1; D is unclear. Germline CDR1 reads GTSNPN; CDR2 reads SVGIG (reference sequence). The CDR3 loop spans 11 amino acids. Trimming removed 5 bases at V and 9 bases at J, with 11 bases between. Written as DNA, the CDR3 is TGTGCCTGGGGAAGAAATTCTGAGCAGTTCTTC. Protein product: CAWGRNSEQFF.

The chain joins TRBV27 to TRBJ1-5, with a tentative D call TRBD1 (5 bases). The V gene lost 4 bases and the J gene lost 11 bases, with 24 bases spanning the gap. The CDR3 spans 16 residues. The germline gives CDR1 MNHEY, CDR2 SMNVEV (reference sequence). The CDR3 here is CASSSLRRDLLGAQHF. The CDR3 nucleotides are TGTGCCAGCAGTTCATTGAGGCGGGACCTTCTGGGAGCCCAGCATTTT.